These 8 T cell receptor beta chains originate from one sample sequenced in a study of monozygotic twins with inflammatory bowel disease. From its re-call of the 5' RACE reads, TCRdb lists each CDR3 protein once, without DNA. In all, the sample yields roughly 300,000 distinct CDR3 sequences. The specimen was blood. The receptors were sampled from a human donor with ulcerative colitis or Crohn's disease, or a healthy co-twin of an affected twin (not recorded which).

The chain carries TRBV9 and TRBJ2-2; there is no DNA to check the TCRdb D call of TRBD1. This CDR3 comprises 15 residues. Germline values: CDR1 SGDLS, CDR2 YYNGEE. This CDR3 reads CASSRTPANTGELFF.

The V and J genes are TRBV6-2 or TRBV6-3 and TRBJ2-5; TCRdb lists TRBD1, though no DNA is available to test this call. CDR3 size: 16 residues. Germline CDR1 MNHEY, CDR2 SVGEGT. The CDR3 sequence is CASSSAGAGVQETQYF.

This chain links TRBV13 with TRBJ2-1; TCRdb's D call of TRBD2 is untestable without DNA. The germline V gene encodes CDR1 PRHDT and CDR2 FYEKMQ (reference sequence). This CDR3 is 17 amino acids long. CDR3 sequence: CASSPGTSGRSYNEQFF. The full variable domain, with the rest looked up from reference TRBV13 and TRBJ2-1, is AAGVIQSPRHLIKEKRETATLKCYPIPRHDTVYWYQQGPGQDPQFLISFYEKMQSDKGSIPDRFSAQQFSDYHSELNMSSLELGDSALYFCASSPGTSGRSYNEQFFGPGTRLTVL.

The rearrangement joins TRBV6-2 or TRBV6-3 to TRBJ1-6. The CDR3 spans 15 residues. Germline V gene data show CDR1 as MNHEY and CDR2 as SVGEGT. CDR3 loop: CASNKEGRYNSPLHF.

V gene TRBV20-1 combines with J gene TRBJ2-7; the D gene TCRdb calls, TRBD1, cannot be checked with no DNA. Germline assignment: CDR1 DFQATT and CDR2 SNEGSKA (reference sequence). There are 18 residues in the CDR3. The chain's CDR3 is CSARDILFVGTGRYEQYF.

The V call is TRBV5-1, the J call TRBJ1-2; checking the TCRdb D call of TRBD1 is not possible without DNA. Germline loops: CDR1 SGHRS, CDR2 YFSETQ. CDR3 length: 16 residues. CDR3 loop: CASSLAEAGQGYGYTF.

The rearrangement links TRBV6-5 to TRBJ2-3; TCRdb designates TRBD1, a call that cannot be tested without DNA. Germline V gene sequence: CDR1 MNHEY, CDR2 SVGAGI. This CDR3 region has 16 residues. Here the CDR3 reads CASSSWGVTGTDTQYF.

The V call is TRBV20-1, the J call TRBJ1-1; TCRdb gives TRBD1 as the D gene, but with no DNA this cannot be confirmed. Germline V gene sequence: CDR1 DFQATT, CDR2 SNEGSKA (reference sequence). CDR3 length: 14 amino acids. The CDR3: CSAPAGTKNTEAFF.